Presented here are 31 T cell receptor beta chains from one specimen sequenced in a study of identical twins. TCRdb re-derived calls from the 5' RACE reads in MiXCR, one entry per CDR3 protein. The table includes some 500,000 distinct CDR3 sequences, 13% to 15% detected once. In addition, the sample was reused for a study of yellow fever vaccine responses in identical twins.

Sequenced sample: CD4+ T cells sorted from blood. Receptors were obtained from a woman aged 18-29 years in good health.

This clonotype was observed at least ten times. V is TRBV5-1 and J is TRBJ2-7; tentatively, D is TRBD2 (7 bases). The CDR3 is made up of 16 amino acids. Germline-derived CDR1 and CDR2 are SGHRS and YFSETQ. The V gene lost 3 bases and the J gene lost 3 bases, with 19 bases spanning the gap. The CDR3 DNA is TGCGCCAGCAGCTCCCGCTGGGGGGGCCCTAGCTACGAGCAGTACTTC. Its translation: CASSSRWGGPSYEQYF.

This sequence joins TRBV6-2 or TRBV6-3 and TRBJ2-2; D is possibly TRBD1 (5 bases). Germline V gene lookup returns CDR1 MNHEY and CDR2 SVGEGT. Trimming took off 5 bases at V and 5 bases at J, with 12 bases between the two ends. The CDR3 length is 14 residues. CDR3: CASSQTPGTGELFF. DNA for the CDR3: TGTGCCAGCAGTCAGACTCCAGGGACCGGGGAGCTGTTTTTT.

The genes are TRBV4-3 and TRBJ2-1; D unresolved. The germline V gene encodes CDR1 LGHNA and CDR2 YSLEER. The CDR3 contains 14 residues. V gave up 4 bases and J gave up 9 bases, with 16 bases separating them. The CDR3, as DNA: TGCGCCAGCAGCCCCGGCGAGCTGGAGACTGAGCAGTTCTTC. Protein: CASSPGELETEQFF.

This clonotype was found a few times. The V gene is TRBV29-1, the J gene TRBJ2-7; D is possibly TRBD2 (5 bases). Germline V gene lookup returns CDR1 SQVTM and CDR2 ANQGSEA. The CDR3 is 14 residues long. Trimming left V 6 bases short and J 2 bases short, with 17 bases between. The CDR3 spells CSVGSKLAAYEQYF. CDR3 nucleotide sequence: TGCAGCGTGGGGAGCAAGCTAGCAGCCTACGAGCAGTACTTC.

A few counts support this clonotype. DNA for the CDR3: TGTGCCAGCAGCTTGGGGGGTACGGGCGGAAACACCATATATTTT. It codes for CASSLGGTGGNTIYF. V is TRBV5-5 and J is TRBJ1-3; D gene ambiguous. This CDR3 is 15 amino acids long. Germline assignment: CDR1 SGHKS and CDR2 YYEKEE (reference sequence). V was cut by 0 bases and J by 4 bases, with 11 bases left in between.

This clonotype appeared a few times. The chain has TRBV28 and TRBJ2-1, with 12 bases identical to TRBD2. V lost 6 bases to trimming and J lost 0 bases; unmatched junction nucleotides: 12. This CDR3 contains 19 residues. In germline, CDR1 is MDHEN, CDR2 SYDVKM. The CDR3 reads CASSTPRTSGVSSYNEQFF. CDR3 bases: TGTGCCAGCAGCACCCCTAGGACTAGCGGGGTTAGCTCCTACAATGAGCAGTTCTTC.

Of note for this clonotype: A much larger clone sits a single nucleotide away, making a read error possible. In DNA form, the CDR3 reads TGTGCCACCAATATTGACGGCGGGAGGTCTGAGCAGTACTTC. It translates to CATNIDGGRSEQYF. The chain couples TRBV10-3 to TRBJ2-7; 8 bases line up with TRBD2. Germline trimming cut 10 bases from V and 7 bases from J; bases unmatched to any gene: 15. The CDR3 has 14 amino acids. Germline V gives CDR1 ENHRY, CDR2 SYGVKD.

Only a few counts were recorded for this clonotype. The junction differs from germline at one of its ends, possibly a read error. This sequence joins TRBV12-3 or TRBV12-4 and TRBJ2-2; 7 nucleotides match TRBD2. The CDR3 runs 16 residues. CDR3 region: CASTLRLAEVAGELFF. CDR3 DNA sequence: TGTGCCAGCACTTTAAGACTAGCCGAAGTCGCCGGGGAGCTGTTTTTT.

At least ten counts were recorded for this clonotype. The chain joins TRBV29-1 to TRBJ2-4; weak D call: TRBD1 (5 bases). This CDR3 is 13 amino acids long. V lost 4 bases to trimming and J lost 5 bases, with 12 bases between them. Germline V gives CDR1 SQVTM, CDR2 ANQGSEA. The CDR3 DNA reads TGCAGCGTTGGGCCTGACAGCCAAAACATTCAGTACTTC. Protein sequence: CSVGPDSQNIQYF.

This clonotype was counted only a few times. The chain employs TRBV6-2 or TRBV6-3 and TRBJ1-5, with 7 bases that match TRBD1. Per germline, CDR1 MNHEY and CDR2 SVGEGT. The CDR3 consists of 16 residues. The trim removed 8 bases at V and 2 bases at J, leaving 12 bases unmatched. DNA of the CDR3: TGTGCCAGCGGGGGGCCTCAGGGGGGAGGCAATCAGCCCCAGCATTTT. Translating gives CASGGPQGGGNQPQHF.

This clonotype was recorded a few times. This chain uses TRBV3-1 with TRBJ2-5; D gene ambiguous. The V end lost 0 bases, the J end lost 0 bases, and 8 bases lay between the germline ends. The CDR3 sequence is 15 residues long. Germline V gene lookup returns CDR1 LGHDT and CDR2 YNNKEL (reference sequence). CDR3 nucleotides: TGTGCCAGCAGCCAAGATCGGATGTACCAAGAGACCCAGTACTTC. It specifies CASSQDRMYQETQYF.

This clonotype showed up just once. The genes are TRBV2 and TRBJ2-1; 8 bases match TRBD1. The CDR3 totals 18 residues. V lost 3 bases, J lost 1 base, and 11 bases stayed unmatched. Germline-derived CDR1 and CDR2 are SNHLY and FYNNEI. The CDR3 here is CASSESMVGTGSYNEQFF. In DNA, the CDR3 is TGTGCCAGCAGTGAGAGTATGGTAGGGACAGGATCCTACAATGAGCAGTTCTTC. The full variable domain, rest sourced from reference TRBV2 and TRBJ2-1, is EPEVTQTPSHQVTQMGQEVILRCVPISNHLYFYWYRQILGQKVEFLVSFYNNEISEKSEIFDDQFSVERPDGSNFTLKIRSTKLEDSAMYFCASSESMVGTGSYNEQFFGPGTRLTVL.

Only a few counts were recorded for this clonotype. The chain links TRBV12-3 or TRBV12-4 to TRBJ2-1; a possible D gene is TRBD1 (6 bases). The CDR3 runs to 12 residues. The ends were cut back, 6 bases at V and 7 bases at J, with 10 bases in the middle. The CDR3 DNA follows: TGTGCCAGCAGCGCGAGGGGGAATGAGCAGTTCTTC. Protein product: CASSARGNEQFF.

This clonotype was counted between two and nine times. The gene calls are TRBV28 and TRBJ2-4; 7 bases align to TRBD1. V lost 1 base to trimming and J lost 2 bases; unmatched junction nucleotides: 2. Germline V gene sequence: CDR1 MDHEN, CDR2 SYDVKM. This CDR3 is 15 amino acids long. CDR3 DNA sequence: TGTGCCAGCAGTTTATTGGACAGGTCCAAAAACATTCAGTACTTC. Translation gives CASSLLDRSKNIQYF.

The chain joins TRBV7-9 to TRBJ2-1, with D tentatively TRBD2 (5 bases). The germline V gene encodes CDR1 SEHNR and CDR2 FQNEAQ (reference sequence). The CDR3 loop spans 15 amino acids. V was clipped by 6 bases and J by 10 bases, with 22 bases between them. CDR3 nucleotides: TGTGCCAGCAGGGCCCAGCGGCAAACATCGGAGGAGCAGTTCTTC. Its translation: CASRAQRQTSEEQFF. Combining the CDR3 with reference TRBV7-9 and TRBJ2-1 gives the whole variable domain DTGVSQNPRHKITKRGQNVTFRCDPISEHNRLYWYRQTLGQGPEFLTYFQNEAQLEKSRLLSDRFSAERPKGSFSTLEIQRTEQGDSAMYLCASRAQRQTSEEQFFGPGTRLTVL.

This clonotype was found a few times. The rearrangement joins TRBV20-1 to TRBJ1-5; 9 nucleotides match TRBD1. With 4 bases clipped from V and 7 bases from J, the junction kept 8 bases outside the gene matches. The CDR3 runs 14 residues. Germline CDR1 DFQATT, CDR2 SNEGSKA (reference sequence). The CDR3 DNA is TGCAGTGCTAAAATAGGACAGGGGTACCAGCCCCAGCATTTT. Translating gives CSAKIGQGYQPQHF.

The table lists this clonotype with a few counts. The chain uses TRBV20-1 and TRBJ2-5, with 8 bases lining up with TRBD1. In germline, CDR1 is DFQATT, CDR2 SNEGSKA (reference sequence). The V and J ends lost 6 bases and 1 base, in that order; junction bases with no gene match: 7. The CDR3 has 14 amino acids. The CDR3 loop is CSATGTGVQETQYF. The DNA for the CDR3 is TGCAGTGCCACCGGGACAGGTGTCCAAGAGACCCAGTACTTC.

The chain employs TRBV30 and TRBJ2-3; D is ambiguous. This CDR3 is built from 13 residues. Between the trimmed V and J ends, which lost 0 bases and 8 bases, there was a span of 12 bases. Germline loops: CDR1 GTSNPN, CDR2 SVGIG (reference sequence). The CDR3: CAWSVIGYGTQYF. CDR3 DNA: TGTGCCTGGAGTGTAATAGGGTACGGTACGCAGTATTTT.

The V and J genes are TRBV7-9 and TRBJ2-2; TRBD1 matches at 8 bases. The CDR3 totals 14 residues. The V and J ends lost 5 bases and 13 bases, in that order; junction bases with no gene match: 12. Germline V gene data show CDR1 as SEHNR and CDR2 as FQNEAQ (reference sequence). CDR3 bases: TGTGCCAGCAGCCCCCTGGTCGGACAGGGCGGGCTGTTTTTT. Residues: CASSPLVGQGGLFF.

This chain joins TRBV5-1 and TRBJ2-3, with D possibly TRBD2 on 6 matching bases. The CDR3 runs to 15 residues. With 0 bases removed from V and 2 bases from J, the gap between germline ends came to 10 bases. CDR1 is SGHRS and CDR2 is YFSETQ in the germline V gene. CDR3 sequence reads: CASSLESSDTDTQYF. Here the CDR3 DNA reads TGCGCCAGCAGCTTGGAGTCTAGCGACACAGATACGCAGTATTTT.

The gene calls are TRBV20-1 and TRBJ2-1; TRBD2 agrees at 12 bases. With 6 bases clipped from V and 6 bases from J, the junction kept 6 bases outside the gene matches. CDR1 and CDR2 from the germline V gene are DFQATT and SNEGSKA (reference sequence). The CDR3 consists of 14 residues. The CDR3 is CSARTSGNSNEQFF. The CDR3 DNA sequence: TGCAGTGCAAGGACTAGCGGGAACAGCAATGAGCAGTTCTTC.

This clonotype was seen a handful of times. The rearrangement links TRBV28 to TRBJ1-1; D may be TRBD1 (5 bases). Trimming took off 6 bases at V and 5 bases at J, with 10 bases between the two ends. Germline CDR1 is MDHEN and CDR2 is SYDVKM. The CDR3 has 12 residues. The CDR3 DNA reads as TGTGCCAGCAGGGGGGGGAAGACTGAAGCTTTCTTT. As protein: CASRGGKTEAFF.

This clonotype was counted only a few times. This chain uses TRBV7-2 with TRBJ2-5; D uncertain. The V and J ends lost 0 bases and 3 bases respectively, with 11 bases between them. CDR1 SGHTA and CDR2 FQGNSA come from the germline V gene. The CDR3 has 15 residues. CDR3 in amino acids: CASSLALAEKETQYF. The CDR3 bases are TGTGCCAGCAGCTTAGCGTTGGCAGAAAAAGAGACCCAGTACTTC.

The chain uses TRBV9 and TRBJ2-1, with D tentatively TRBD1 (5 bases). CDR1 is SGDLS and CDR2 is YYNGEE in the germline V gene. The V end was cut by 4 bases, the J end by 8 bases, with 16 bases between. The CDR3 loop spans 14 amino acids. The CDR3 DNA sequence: TGTGCCAGCAGCACCGTCCCTCAGGGTCATGAGCAGTTCTTC. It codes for CASSTVPQGHEQFF.

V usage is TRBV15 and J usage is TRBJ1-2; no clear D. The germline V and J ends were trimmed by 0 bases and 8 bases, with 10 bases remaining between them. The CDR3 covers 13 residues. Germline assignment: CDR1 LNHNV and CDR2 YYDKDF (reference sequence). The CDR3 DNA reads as TGTGCCACCAGCAGAGACCCGGAGAGCGGCTACACCTTC. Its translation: CATSRDPESGYTF.

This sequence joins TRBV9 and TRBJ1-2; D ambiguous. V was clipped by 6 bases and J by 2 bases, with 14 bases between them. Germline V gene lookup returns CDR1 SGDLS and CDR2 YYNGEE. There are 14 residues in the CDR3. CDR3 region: CASTRLGRNYGYTF. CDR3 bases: TGTGCCAGCACGCGCCTCGGACGGAACTATGGCTACACCTTC.

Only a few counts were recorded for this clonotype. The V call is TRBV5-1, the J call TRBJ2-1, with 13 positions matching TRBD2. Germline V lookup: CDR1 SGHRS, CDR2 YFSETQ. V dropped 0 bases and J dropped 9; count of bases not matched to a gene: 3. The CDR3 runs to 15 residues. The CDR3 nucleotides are TGCGCCAGCAGCTTGGGACTAGCGGGGGGATCTGAGCAGTTCTTC. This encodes CASSLGLAGGSEQFF. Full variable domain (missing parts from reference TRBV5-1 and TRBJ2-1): KAGVTQTPRYLIKTRGQQVTLSCSPISGHRSVSWYQQTPGQGLQFLFEYFSETQRNKGNFPGRFSGRQFSNSRSEMNVSTLELGDSALYLCASSLGLAGGSEQFFGPGTRLTVL.

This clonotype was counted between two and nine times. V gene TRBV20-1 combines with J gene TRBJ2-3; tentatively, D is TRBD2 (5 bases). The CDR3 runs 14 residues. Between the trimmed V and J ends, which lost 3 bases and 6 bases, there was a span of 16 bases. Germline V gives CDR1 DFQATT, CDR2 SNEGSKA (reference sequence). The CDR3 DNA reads TGCAGTGCTAGTATAATAGTCGGGAAGGATACGCAGTATTTT. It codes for CSASIIVGKDTQYF.

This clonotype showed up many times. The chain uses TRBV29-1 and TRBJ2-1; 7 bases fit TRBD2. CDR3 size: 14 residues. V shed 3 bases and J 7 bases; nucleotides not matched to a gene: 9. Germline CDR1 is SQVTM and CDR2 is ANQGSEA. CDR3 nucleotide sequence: TGCAGCGTTGAGGGCGGGAGCTGGTCAAATGAGCAGTTCTTC. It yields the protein CSVEGGSWSNEQFF.

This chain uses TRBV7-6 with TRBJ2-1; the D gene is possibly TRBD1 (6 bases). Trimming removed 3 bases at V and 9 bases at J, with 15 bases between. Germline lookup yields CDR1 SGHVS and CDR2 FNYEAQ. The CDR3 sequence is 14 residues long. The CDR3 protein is CASSFRTAQGEQFF. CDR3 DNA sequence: TGTGCCAGCAGCTTTAGGACAGCCCAGGGTGAGCAGTTCTTC.

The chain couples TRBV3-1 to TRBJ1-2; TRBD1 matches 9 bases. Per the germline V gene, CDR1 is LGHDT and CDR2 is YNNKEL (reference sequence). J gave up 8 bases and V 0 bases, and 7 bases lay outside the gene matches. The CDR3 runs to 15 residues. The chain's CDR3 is CASSQDLDGTGGYTF. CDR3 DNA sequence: TGTGCCAGCAGCCAAGATCTTGATGGGACAGGGGGCTACACCTTC.